A selection of T cell receptor beta chains follows, all from one sample in a study of tumor-infiltrating lymphocytes in primary liver carcinoma. TCRdb used MiXCR to reprocess the multiplex PCR reads, holding one entry per CDR3 protein. Of tens of thousands of distinct CDR3 sequences listed, roughly 70% were seen once; the top ten hold 16%. Sequenced: liver tumor tissue from sampling region 4. The receptors here all came from a man aged 35 to 55 with primary liver carcinoma and hepatitis B virus infection. Each CDR3 is given with its conserved first and last residue. A D gene is named only where the DNA matches it firmly. The size field is filled for only some rows; it gives once, few, many or a size class.

J: TRBJ2-7
V: TRBV11-2
D: NA
size: NA
DNA: TGTGCCAACAGCGAAAGCGGGTGGAATGAGCAGTACTTC
CDR3: CANSESGWNEQYF

J: TRBJ2-2
V: TRBV11-2
D: TRBD1
size: NA
DNA: TGTGCCAGCAGCCCCATCAGGGGGACGACCGCGGAGCTGTTTTTT
CDR3: CASSPIRGTTAELFF

J: TRBJ2-1
V: TRBV11-1
D: NA
size: NA
DNA: TGTGCCAGCAGCTCCCCTCCTGGCGGGCGGGCCTATAGGGAGCAGTTCTTC
CDR3: CASSSPPGGRAYREQFF

J: TRBJ1-5
V: TRBV10-3
D: TRBD1
size: NA
DNA: TGTGCCGCCTATGACCCGGGACAGGGGCTGAGGTCCGGCAATCAGCCCCAGCATTTT
CDR3: CAAYDPGQGLRSGNQPQHF

J: TRBJ2-7
V: TRBV6-5
D: NA
size: NA
DNA: TGTGCCCGCAGTTCGGGTCGCGAGTATTACTTC
CDR3: CARSSGREYYF

J: TRBJ1-1
V: TRBV18
D: NA
size: many
DNA: TGTGCCAGCTCAGGGGGTCCGGACACTGAAGCTTTCTTT
CDR3: CASSGGPDTEAFF

J: TRBJ2-1
V: TRBV29-1
D: NA
size: NA
DNA: TGCAGCATCTTGCGCCCTGGACATGATGAGCAGTTCTTC
CDR3: CSILRPGHDEQFF

J: TRBJ2-5
V: TRBV20-1
D: TRBD2
size: NA
DNA: TGCAGTGCCCCAAAGGCTAGCGGGAGTATTGGAGAGACCCAGTACTTC
CDR3: CSAPKASGSIGETQYF

J: TRBJ2-1
V: TRBV5-4
D: NA
size: few
DNA: TGTGCCAGCAGTTTGGGCGGACCGGCTCGGGATGAGCGGTTCTTC
CDR3: CASSLGGPARDERFF

J: TRBJ1-5
V: TRBV21-1
D: NA
size: many
DNA: TGTGCCAGCAGCAAAGCAGGGACAGCCGAATGCAATCAGCCCCAGCATTTT
CDR3: CASSKAGTAECNQPQHF

J: TRBJ2-2
V: TRBV28
D: NA
size: NA
DNA: TGTGCCAGCAGAAGAGGGAGCACCGTGGAGCTGTTTTTT
CDR3: CASRRGSTVELFF

J: TRBJ1-4
V: TRBV6-1
D: NA
size: NA
DNA: TGTGGTAGCAGTGGAGCGGGTCTGGCAACTAATGAAAAACTGTTTTTC
CDR3: CGSSGAGLATNEKLFF

J: TRBJ2-1
V: TRBV29-1
D: TRBD2
size: NA
DNA: TGCAGCGTTAATCGACTAGCGGGTCTTGAGAATGAGCAGCTCTTC
CDR3: CSVNRLAGLENEQLF

J: TRBJ1-6
V: TRBV14
D: NA
size: NA
DNA: TGTGCCAGCAACCAAGTGTATAATTCACACCTCCACTTT
CDR3: CASNQVYNSHLHF

J: TRBJ2-7
V: TRBV30
D: NA
size: NA
DNA: TGTGCCTGGAGTTTCTGGGGGGCTGAAGGGCAGTACTTC
CDR3: CAWSFWGAEGQYF

J: TRBJ2-1
V: TRBV7-9
D: NA
size: NA
DNA: TGTACCAGCAGCTCACCCCGACCGGAGCATGAGCAGTTCTTC
CDR3: CTSSSPRPEHEQFF

J: TRBJ2-1
V: TRBV6-1
D: TRBD2
size: once
DNA: TGTGCCAGCAGTGAAGGGACTAGCGGGAACAATGAGCAGTCCTTC
CDR3: CASSEGTSGNNEQSF

J: TRBJ2-7
V: TRBV28
D: NA
size: NA
DNA: TGTGCTAGCAGCTCGCCCCTTATGGGTAACGACGTGCAGTACTTC
CDR3: CASSSPLMGNDVQYF

J: TRBJ1-2
V: TRBV11-1
D: TRBD1
size: NA
DNA: TGTGCCAGCAGCCACGACAGGGGGGCGAACTATGACTACAGCTTC
CDR3: CASSHDRGANYDYSF

J: TRBJ2-1
V: TRBV5-1
D: NA
size: NA
DNA: TGCGCCAGCAGCTCAGTCCAATACAAGGAGCAGTTCTTC
CDR3: CASSSVQYKEQFF

J: TRBJ2-7
V: TRBV6-6
D: NA
size: NA
DNA: TGTGCCAGCAGTTACCCCAAAGGGGGAGGTGACGAGCAGTACTTC
CDR3: CASSYPKGGGDEQYF

J: TRBJ2-1
V: TRBV11-1
D: TRBD2
size: NA
DNA: TGTGCCAACAGCTCCCCTCCTAGCGGGAGGGCCTTTAGTGACCAGTTCTTC
CDR3: CANSSPPSGRAFSDQFF

J: TRBJ2-5
V: TRBV6-2/TRBV6-3
D: NA
size: NA
DNA: TGCGCCGCTAGCCCCTCGGATGAGACCCAGTACTTC
CDR3: CAASPSDETQYF

J: TRBJ2-3
V: TRBV2
D: TRBD1
size: many
DNA: TGTGCCAGCTTACAGGGGGCGATGGATACGCAGTATTTT
CDR3: CASLQGAMDTQYF

J: TRBJ1-4
V: TRBV6-1
D: NA
size: NA
DNA: TGTGCCAGCAGTGAAGCGGTTATTGCAAGTAGTGAAAAACTGTTTTTT
CDR3: CASSEAVIASSEKLFF

J: TRBJ2-7
V: TRBV6-2/TRBV6-3
D: NA
size: NA
DNA: TGTGCAAGCAGTTACGGACAAGCAACTGAGCGGTACTTC
CDR3: CASSYGQATERYF

J: TRBJ1-1
V: TRBV30
D: TRBD1
size: medium-sized
DNA: TGTGCCTGGCGCCAATTACAGGGGTTCACTGAAGCTTTCTTT
CDR3: CAWRQLQGFTEAFF

J: TRBJ1-4
V: TRBV29-1
D: TRBD1
size: many
DNA: TGCAGTACTTCTGGACAGGGACATTATGAGAAACTGCTTTTT
CDR3: CSTSGQGHYEKLLF

J: TRBJ2-1
V: TRBV12-3/TRBV12-4
D: NA
size: NA
DNA: TGTGCCGGCAGCCCACTAAGCAATGAGCAGTTCTTC
CDR3: CAGSPLSNEQFF

J: TRBJ2-3
V: TRBV7-8
D: NA
size: NA
DNA: TGTGCCATCAGCCCTGCCAGGTGGGCAGATACACAGTATTTT
CDR3: CAISPARWADTQYF

J: TRBJ2-7
V: TRBV20-1
D: TRBD2
size: NA
DNA: TGCAGTGCTAGAGGGGGGGCCCCACTTAGCGGGAGCTCCTACGAGCAGTACTTC
CDR3: CSARGGAPLSGSSYEQYF

J: TRBJ1-1
V: TRBV29-1
D: NA
size: NA
DNA: TGCAGCGCTAGTGAAGGCGGAGGGACTGAGGCTTTCTTT
CDR3: CSASEGGGTEAFF

J: TRBJ1-4
V: TRBV12-3/TRBV12-4
D: NA
size: NA
DNA: TGTGCCAGCAGTTTAGTGGGATCTGAAAAACTGCTTTTT
CDR3: CASSLVGSEKLLF

J: TRBJ2-3
V: TRBV4-3
D: TRBD1
size: NA
DNA: TGCGCCAGCAGCCGACAGGGGGGGACAGATACGCAGTATTTT
CDR3: CASSRQGGTDTQYF

J: TRBJ2-3
V: TRBV6-2/TRBV6-3
D: TRBD2
size: NA
DNA: TGTGCCAGTTACGCTGGGACTAGAAACCCGCAGTATTTT
CDR3: CASYAGTRNPQYF

J: TRBJ1-2
V: TRBV6-1
D: TRBD1
size: NA
DNA: TGTGCCAGCACAGTTTCCGGGACAGGGTCTGGCGGCTACACCTTC
CDR3: CASTVSGTGSGGYTF

J: TRBJ2-2
V: TRBV4-3
D: NA
size: NA
DNA: TGCGCCAGCAACCAAACCACTTGTGGACATACGAACACCGGGGAGCTGTTTTTT
CDR3: CASNQTTCGHTNTGELFF

J: TRBJ2-6
V: TRBV11-2
D: TRBD1
size: NA
DNA: TGTGCCGGCAGCATGGGGGGAGACAGGGGCATTTCCCTCTCTGGCGCCAACGTCCAGACTTTC
CDR3: CAGSMGGDRGISLSGANVQTF

J: TRBJ2-3
V: TRBV7-9
D: NA
size: once
DNA: TGTGACAGCAGCCCGAATAGTGGAGATACGCAGTATTTT
CDR3: CDSSPNSGDTQYF

J: TRBJ1-6
V: TRBV6-1
D: TRBD1
size: NA
DNA: TGTGCCAGCAGTGAACCTCTGGGGACAGGGCGGAATTCACCTCTCCACTTT
CDR3: CASSEPLGTGRNSPLHF

J: TRBJ2-1
V: TRBV18
D: TRBD2
size: many
DNA: TGTGCCAGCTCACCAACTAGCGGGATTAGGAATGAGCAGTTCTTC
CDR3: CASSPTSGIRNEQFF

J: TRBJ2-7
V: TRBV28
D: NA
size: NA
DNA: TGTGCCAGCAGTTTATGGGGCGGGAACATGGACGAACAGTACTTC
CDR3: CASSLWGGNMDEQYF

J: TRBJ1-1
V: TRBV29-1
D: TRBD1
size: NA
DNA: TGCAGGGCTGCAGGGGGCTGTGGGATGAACACTGAAGCTTTCTTT
CDR3: CRAAGGCGMNTEAFF

J: TRBJ2-6
V: TRBV6-1
D: NA
size: NA
DNA: TGTGCCAGCAGTGAAGTTGTGATAACTGGGGTTAACGTCTTGACTTTC
CDR3: CASSEVVITGVNVLTF

J: TRBJ2-1
V: TRBV28
D: NA
size: NA
DNA: TGTGCCAGCAGTAGAACCGGGGCAACTTCCTACAATGAGCAGTTCTTT
CDR3: CASSRTGATSYNEQFF

J: TRBJ1-5
V: TRBV6-2/TRBV6-3
D: NA
size: NA
DNA: TGTGCCAGCAGTTCACAGGGAAAAAATCAGCCCCAGCATTTT
CDR3: CASSSQGKNQPQHF

J: TRBJ2-1
V: TRBV6-5
D: NA
size: few
DNA: TGTGCCAGCAGTTCCCTGGCGAAGCGGAGCTCCTACAATGAGCAGTTCTTC
CDR3: CASSSLAKRSSYNEQFF

J: TRBJ2-1
V: TRBV28
D: TRBD1
size: NA
DNA: TGTGCCAACAGCTTGGGACAGGGGACGACCGATGAGCAGTTCTTC
CDR3: CANSLGQGTTDEQFF

J: TRBJ2-7
V: TRBV5-6
D: NA
size: NA
DNA: TGTGCCAGCAACTTGATTAGCCAGGGTTACGAGCAGTACTTC
CDR3: CASNLISQGYEQYF

J: TRBJ1-3
V: TRBV6-1
D: NA
size: NA
DNA: TGTTACAGCAGTGTGAGAGGAAGACAGACTGGAAACACCATATATTTT
CDR3: CYSSVRGRQTGNTIYF

J: TRBJ2-5
V: TRBV5-1
D: TRBD2
size: medium-sized
DNA: TGCGCCAGCAGCTTGTCGGGAGGTCTTCGCCAAGAGACCCAGTACTTC
CDR3: CASSLSGGLRQETQYF

J: TRBJ2-4
V: TRBV27
D: NA
size: NA
DNA: TGTGCCAGCAGTTCCTCCGGGAAAGGGAAGACTCAGTACTTC
CDR3: CASSSSGKGKTQYF

J: TRBJ2-7
V: TRBV29-1
D: NA
size: NA
DNA: TGTAGTGCGCGTTGGGGTAATCACGAGCAGTACTTC
CDR3: CSARWGNHEQYF

J: TRBJ1-5
V: TRBV6-1
D: NA
size: NA
DNA: TGTGCCAGCTGCCCCTCACATGGGAAGCAGCCCCGGCATTTT
CDR3: CASCPSHGKQPRHF